A selection of T cell receptor beta chains follows, all from one sample in a study of identical twins. TCRdb redid the calling of the 5' RACE reads with MiXCR, one entry per CDR3 protein. The profile covers roughly 570,000 distinct CDR3 sequences, with more than 9% appearing a single time and under 3.5% taken by the ten largest. This sample also belongs to another study, concerning yellow fever vaccine responses in identical twins.

The material sequenced was PBMCs. These TCRs come from a woman under 30 in good health. Each CDR3 is given with its conserved first and last residue. Fields, in order: clone size, J gene, D gene, V gene, CDR3 length, CDR3 protein, CDR3 DNA. D genes are given only for firm matches. Clone sizes are given selectively: once, few, many, or a class where the clone is expanded.

>few|TRBJ2-7|-|TRBV28|12
CASSLAQGEQYF
TGTGCCAGCAGTTTGGCACAGGGCGAGCAGTACTTC
>-|TRBJ2-3|TRBD2|TRBV20-1|15
CSARDASGIPLTQYF
TGCAGTGCTAGAGACGCCAGCGGGATCCCGTTGACGCAGTATTTT
>-|TRBJ2-5|-|TRBV16|13
CASSQLREETQYF
TGTGCCAGCAGCCAGCTCAGAGAAGAGACCCAGTACTTC
>-|TRBJ2-2|TRBD1|TRBV7-8|16
CASSRGTGRWTGELFF
TGTGCCAGCAGCCGAGGGACAGGGCGGTGGACCGGGGAGCTGTTTTTT
>-|TRBJ2-3|-|TRBV27|17
CASSLRGRRDITDTQYF
TGTGCCAGCAGTTTAAGGGGCCGTCGGGATATCACAGATACGCAGTATTTT
>-|TRBJ2-3|-|TRBV7-3|14
CATLTLSSTDTQYF
TGTGCCACTCTGACACTTTCTAGCACAGATACGCAGTATTTT
>few|TRBJ2-1|-|TRBV28|14
CASSLSSDYNEQFF
TGTGCCAGCAGTTTATCGTCCGATTACAATGAGCAGTTCTTC
>-|TRBJ2-7|TRBD1|TRBV29-1|14
CSVVGQGRSREQYF
TGCAGCGTCGTGGGACAGGGAAGGTCGCGAGAGCAGTACTTC
>many|TRBJ1-2|-|TRBV5-1|15
CASSLVPGDVYGYTF
TGCGCCAGCAGCTTGGTTCCAGGGGATGTCTATGGCTACACCTTC
>many|TRBJ2-3|-|TRBV7-8|17
CASSLSHGGGYTDTQYF
TGTGCCAGCAGCTTATCCCACGGGGGCGGATACACAGATACGCAGTATTTT
>many|TRBJ2-4|-|TRBV28|17
CASSLDGVLLAKNIQYF
TGTGCCAGCAGTTTAGACGGGGTCTTACTAGCCAAAAACATTCAGTACTTC
>few|TRBJ2-2|-|TRBV6-1|14
CASGEQWNTGELFF
TGTGCCAGCGGCGAACAGTGGAACACCGGGGAGCTGTTTTTT
>-|TRBJ2-3|-|TRBV5-1|13
CASSELSTDTQYF
TGCGCCAGCAGCGAACTTAGCACAGATACGCAGTATTTT
>-|TRBJ1-2|-|TRBV6-2/TRBV6-3|13
CASCQTLNYGYTF
TGTGCCAGCTGCCAAACACTAAACTATGGCTACACCTTC
>many|TRBJ2-1|-|TRBV6-1|14
CASSFIDRTSEQFF
TGTGCCAGCAGCTTTATCGACCGAACAAGTGAGCAGTTCTTC
>many|TRBJ2-3|TRBD2|TRBV12-3/TRBV12-4|16
CASTLLSGNRPDTQYF
TGTGCCAGCACTCTTTTAAGCGGGAACCGTCCAGATACGCAGTATTTT
>few|TRBJ2-1|-|TRBV2|13
CASSLKLGTEQFF
TGTGCCAGCAGTCTTAAACTGGGGACTGAGCAGTTCTTC
>few|TRBJ2-7|-|TRBV3-1|14
CASSSRTTSYEQYF
TGTGCCAGCAGTTCCAGGACCACTTCCTACGAGCAGTACTTC
>-|TRBJ2-7|TRBD2|TRBV25-1|22
CASSRVPGQGSSLAGEFYEQYF
TGTGCCAGCAGCCGAGTCCCGGGACAGGGCTCGTCACTAGCGGGAGAATTTTACGAGCAGTACTTC
>-|TRBJ2-4|TRBD1|TRBV24-1|13
CATMGQDKNIQYF
TGTGCCACCATGGGACAGGACAAAAACATTCAGTACTTC
>many|TRBJ2-1|-|TRBV20-1|18
CSAPALKGGGSSYNEQFF
TGCAGTGCTCCTGCCCTTAAGGGGGGAGGGAGCTCCTACAATGAGCAGTTCTTC
>many|TRBJ2-3|TRBD2|TRBV3-1|16
CASSQLAGGHTDTQYF
TGTGCCAGCAGCCAACTGGCGGGGGGACACACAGATACGCAGTATTTT
>-|TRBJ2-2|-|TRBV19|16
CASNPPERENTGELFF
TGTGCCAGTAACCCCCCGGAGAGGGAGAACACCGGGGAGCTGTTTTTT
>few|TRBJ1-2|-|TRBV2|15
CASRKVDVDLYGYTF
TGTGCCAGCAGAAAGGTGGACGTGGACCTTTATGGCTACACCTTC
>many|TRBJ2-7|-|TRBV11-3|13
CASSRDRWGEQYF
TGTGCCAGCAGCAGAGACAGGTGGGGCGAGCAGTACTTC
>-|TRBJ2-5|-|TRBV15|13
CATSRDVRETQYF
TGTGCCACCAGCAGAGATGTCCGAGAGACCCAGTACTTC
>-|TRBJ2-7|-|TRBV15|15
CATSTYQGAVSEQYF
TGTGCCACCAGCACATACCAGGGTGCGGTGTCCGAGCAGTACTTC
>-|TRBJ2-3|-|TRBV2|14
CASSDPPSTDTQYF
TGTGCCAGCAGTGACCCACCGAGCACAGATACGCAGTATTTT
>many|TRBJ2-1|-|TRBV25-1|13
CASSEVFYSEQFF
TGTGCCAGCAGTGAGGTCTTCTATAGTGAGCAGTTCTTC
>few|TRBJ2-7|-|TRBV5-1|15
CASSFGGQPLYEQYF
TGCGCCAGCAGCTTCGGGGGACAGCCTCTCTACGAGCAGTACTTC
>-|TRBJ2-7|-|TRBV7-9|13
CASNPGRGYEQYF
TGTGCCAGCAACCCAGGGCGGGGCTACGAGCAGTACTTC
>few|TRBJ2-5|-|TRBV27|13
CASSSPPDETQYF
TGTGCCAGCAGTTCACCCCCCGACGAGACCCAGTACTTC
>many|TRBJ1-1|-|TRBV6-6|12
CASSPTETEAFF
TGTGCCAGCAGTCCGACAGAGACTGAAGCTTTCTTT